This passage covers 23 T cell receptor beta chains from one sample sequenced in a study of CXCR3-negative and CXCR3-positive naive CD8 T cells. 5' RACE with UMI labels generated the TRB cDNA libraries. Reanalyzing the 5' RACE reads, TCRdb keeps one entry per CDR3 protein, without DNA. This sample's clone table lists fewer than 60,000 distinct CDR3 sequences. Input material: memory CD8+ T cells from blood. The receptors were sampled from a human donor in good health. Some clones in this sample may be carry-over from other donors' samples.

The CDR3 region is CASSVEAGNPYNEQFF. The genes are TRBV9 and TRBJ2-1. From germline, CDR1 is SGDLS and CDR2 YYNGEE. The CDR3 has 16 amino acids.

The chain employs TRBV7-2 and TRBJ2-7; no DNA is available, so the TRBD1 call from TCRdb remains unchecked. Germline assignment: CDR1 SGHTA and CDR2 FQGNSA. The CDR3 length is 15 residues. The CDR3 here is CASSWGASSYNEQYF.

The J gene is TRBJ2-3, the V gene TRBV4-2; lacking DNA, the TRBD1 call made by TCRdb goes unchecked. Germline assignment: CDR1 LGHNA and CDR2 YNFKEQ. This CDR3 is built from 15 residues. CDR3 sequence: CASSQGAGETDTQYF.

V gene TRBV7-9 combines with J gene TRBJ2-7; TCRdb indicates TRBD1, and absent DNA this call remains unverified. The CDR3 spans 14 residues. Germline values: CDR1 SEHNR, CDR2 FQNEAQ (reference sequence). CDR3 region: CASSAPGQSYEQYF.

The rearrangement links TRBV19 to TRBJ2-7; TCRdb's assignment of TRBD1 cannot be checked, as there is no DNA. The CDR3 is 15 amino acids. Per the germline V gene, CDR1 is LNHDA and CDR2 is SQIVND (reference sequence). This chain's CDR3 is CASSMPGQRTYEQYF. The whole variable domain, filled in from reference TRBV19 and TRBJ2-7, reads DGGITQSPKYLFRKEGQNVTLSCEQNLNHDAMYWYRQDPGQGLRLIYYSQIVNDFQKGDIAEGYSVSREKKESFPLTVTSAQKNPTAFYLCASSMPGQRTYEQYFGPGTRLTVT.

V gene TRBV7-9 combines with J gene TRBJ2-1. There are 13 residues in the CDR3. CDR1 is SEHNR, CDR2 FQNEAQ, per germline (reference sequence). The chain's CDR3 is CARQLRSRGEQLF.

The rearrangement links TRBV30 to TRBJ2-7; TCRdb picks TRBD2, but there is no DNA to check that call. CDR3 length equals 14 residues. CDR1 is GTSNPN and CDR2 is SVGIG in the germline V gene (reference sequence). This CDR3 reads CAWSVGAGVNEQYF. The full variable domain, rest sourced from reference TRBV30 and TRBJ2-7, is SQTIHQWPATLVQPVGSPLSLECTVEGTSNPNLYWYRQAAGRGLQLLFYSVGIGQISSEVPQNLSASRPQDRQFILSSKKLLLSDSGFYLCAWSVGAGVNEQYFGPGTRLTVT.

The V gene is TRBV19, the J gene TRBJ2-2; the TCRdb D gene call, TRBD1, has no DNA to confirm it. The CDR3 covers 15 residues. Germline CDR1 is LNHDA and CDR2 is SQIVND (reference sequence). This CDR3 is CASRLTGGATGELFF.

V is TRBV9 and J is TRBJ2-7; lacking DNA, the TRBD2 call made by TCRdb goes unchecked. Germline assignment: CDR1 SGDLS and CDR2 YYNGEE. There are 14 residues in the CDR3. The CDR3: CASSPGERGYEQYF.

This sequence joins TRBV7-8 and TRBJ2-1; TCRdb returns TRBD1, unconfirmable since there is no DNA. CDR1 is SGHVS, CDR2 FQNEAQ, per germline. This CDR3 region has 18 residues. CDR3 in amino acids: CASSSGGLPGQGLYEQFF.

The V call is TRBV6-5, the J call TRBJ2-6. Germline V lookup: CDR1 MNHEY, CDR2 SVGAGI. The CDR3 is 14 residues long. CDR3 region: CASSSISGANVLTF.

The V and J genes are TRBV15 and TRBJ2-7; TCRdb names TRBD1, which stays unverified in the absence of DNA. The CDR3 is made up of 13 amino acids. Germline V CDR1 and CDR2: LNHNV, YYDKDF (reference sequence). This CDR3 is CATSRSWGEEQYF.

This chain links TRBV20-1 with TRBJ2-1; TCRdb selects TRBD2, and the lack of DNA leaves this call unchecked. From germline, CDR1 is DFQATT and CDR2 SNEGSKA (reference sequence). The CDR3 totals 16 residues. CDR3 protein: CSARGPGLADYNEQFF.

The J gene is TRBJ2-1, the V gene TRBV20-1. The length of the CDR3 is 17 residues. Germline loops: CDR1 DFQATT, CDR2 SNEGSKA (reference sequence). The CDR3 protein is CSARDIQAPRSYNEQFF.

The chain couples TRBV28 to TRBJ2-7; TCRdb names TRBD2, which stays unverified in the absence of DNA. This CDR3 has 16 residues. Germline-derived CDR1 and CDR2 are MDHEN and SYDVKM. CDR3 protein: CASSLLTSGDSYEQYF.

The chain couples TRBV6-4 to TRBJ1-2; the D call of TRBD1 rests on TCRdb alone, since no DNA is present to check it. The germline CDR1 and CDR2 sequences are MRHNA and SNTAGT. This CDR3 has 16 residues. The CDR3 sequence: CASSDPGQGANYGHTF.

The rearrangement uses TRBV7-9 and TRBJ2-3. The CDR3 is 11 residues long. Per germline, CDR1 SEHNR and CDR2 FQNEAQ (reference sequence). CDR3 protein: CASSFAGTQYF.

V gene TRBV7-2 combines with J gene TRBJ2-1; lacking DNA, the TRBD1 call made by TCRdb goes unchecked. Germline assignment: CDR1 SGHTA and CDR2 FQGNSA. This CDR3 is 16 amino acids long. The CDR3: CASSFSGGSTYNEQFF.

The genes are TRBV19 and TRBJ1-5. The CDR3 runs 16 residues. CDR1 and CDR2 (germline): LNHDA, SQIVND (reference sequence). The CDR3 region is CASRDLPSYSNQPQHF.

The chain uses TRBV15 and TRBJ1-2; TCRdb outputs TRBD1, but without DNA this stays unchecked. The germline gives CDR1 LNHNV, CDR2 YYDKDF (reference sequence). There are 16 residues in the CDR3. The CDR3 reads CATSRDGGTAAYGYTF.

The V and J genes are TRBV5-1 and TRBJ2-7; TCRdb outputs TRBD1, but without DNA this stays unchecked. CDR1 is SGHRS, CDR2 YFSETQ, per germline. The CDR3 covers 14 residues. CDR3 region: CASSLAGDGYEQYF.

The chain recombines TRBV28 with TRBJ1-5. From germline, CDR1 is MDHEN and CDR2 SYDVKM. CDR3 length: 14 amino acids. CDR3 region: CASNFGVPNQPQHF.

V gene TRBV28 combines with J gene TRBJ2-7; the TRBD1 assignment by TCRdb is unverifiable without DNA. The CDR3 has 14 amino acids. The V gene's germline CDR1 is MDHEN and CDR2 SYDVKM. The CDR3 is CASSTDRARYEQYF.